Detailed here is one T cell receptor beta chain. The ends were cut back, 11 bases at V and 0 bases at J, with 5 bases in the middle. The CDR3 covers 10 residues. Per the germline V gene, CDR1 is SNHLY and CDR2 is FYNNEI. The data are from a study of blood T cell repertoires in COVID-19. Overall study: COVID-19 samples collected from the United States, Italy and Spain covered acute and convalescent phases.

Clones were read by immunoSEQ multiplex PCR, and TCRdb kept only the in-frame ones, dropping some. The sample consists of some 250,000 clones, roughly four fifths of them appearing once. The sequence was collected from a woman of 80 years or more with COVID-19, enrolled during active disease. V usage is TRBV2 and J usage is TRBJ2-7, with D unresolved. Sequenced material: peripheral blood. CDR3 region: CASYSYEQYF. In nucleotides, the CDR3 is TGTGCCTCTTACTCCTACGAGCAGTACTTC.